Listed below are T cell receptor beta chains from one sample, sequenced in a study of blood T cell repertoires in COVID-19. The method was immunoSEQ multiplex PCR; TCRdb's version includes in-frame clones alone and lacks a portion of them. The sample contains 150,000 to 200,000 clones, about 89% of which appear only once. Specimen: peripheral blood. The receptor set was obtained from a man in his sixties or seventies with acute or convalescent COVID-19. Both conserved end residues are part of each CDR3.

j_call	v_call	cdr3_aa
TRBJ1-4	TRBV5-4	CASSLDRGNEKLFF
TRBJ2-5	TRBV7-3	CASSGTPQETQYF
TRBJ1-6	TRBV2	CASSPTGESSPLHF
TRBJ1-1	TRBV20-1	CSTNRGLRSFF
TRBJ1-1	TRBV12-3/TRBV12-4	CASSLQGNTEAFF
TRBJ2-5	TRBV5-1	CASSLELVETQYF
TRBJ1-6	TRBV5-1	CASSLDPGGNSPLHF
TRBJ2-3	TRBV24-1	CATSDRGGQGITDTQYF
TRBJ2-2	TRBV28	CASSELGPAGGPGELFF
TRBJ2-7	TRBV6-5	CASSLSGYEQYF
TRBJ1-6	TRBV29-1	CSVADNYNSPLHF
TRBJ2-7	TRBV6-6	CASTGTSGSYEQYF
TRBJ1-6	TRBV9	CASSARQGINSPLHF